The 15 T cell receptor beta chains given below trace back to one sample, sequenced in a study of early T cells in non-severe SARS-CoV-2 infection. Each CDR3 protein gets one entry after TCRdb re-called the 5' RACE reads with MiXCR. The sample contains over 80,000 distinct CDR3 sequences, more than 10% of which appear only once. The material sequenced was whole blood, taken at baseline. All receptors come from an adult who was a healthcare worker with PCR-confirmed SARS-CoV-2 infection or an uninfected control (not recorded which).

The chain employs TRBV14 and TRBJ2-3, with a weak D call TRBD1 (5 bases). CDR1 is SGHDN and CDR2 is FVKESK in the germline V gene. This CDR3 comprises 18 residues. V lost 0 bases and J 7 bases, leaving 23 bases between the germline ends. DNA for the CDR3: TGTGCCAGCAGCCAAGATTTTAAGACAGAGGCCCCAACCCATACGCAGTATTTT. Translated, it gives CASSQDFKTEAPTHTQYF.

This clonotype showed up just a few times. The genes are TRBV19 and TRBJ2-1; 7 nucleotides line up with TRBD2. Germline CDR1 is LNHDA and CDR2 is SQIVND (reference sequence). The length of the CDR3 is 15 residues. Losses at the gene ends were 3 bases for V and 8 bases for J; bases not matched to a gene: 10. CDR3 DNA: TGTGCCAGTAGTATCCGCGGGGGTCCAGGCGATGAGCAGTTCTTC. The encoded protein is CASSIRGGPGDEQFF.

This clonotype was counted a few times. The chain uses TRBV20-1 and TRBJ2-1; D tentatively reads TRBD1 or TRBD2 (5 bases each). From germline, CDR1 is DFQATT and CDR2 SNEGSKA (reference sequence). The length of the CDR3 is 17 residues. V lost 0 bases and J lost 0, with 15 bases in between. CDR3: CSARDQVGVVSYNEQFF. The CDR3 nucleotides are TGCAGTGCTAGAGATCAGGTGGGGGTGGTCTCCTACAATGAGCAGTTCTTC.

This clonotype was observed a few times. The chain employs TRBV7-9 and TRBJ1-1; the D is unclear. Germline lookup yields CDR1 SEHNR and CDR2 FQNEAQ (reference sequence). Trimming shortened V by 5 bases and J by 11 bases, and 21 bases separated the two germline ends. The CDR3 contains 14 residues. The CDR3: CASSRAKAPLGAFF. In nucleotides, the CDR3 is TGTGCCAGCAGCCGCGCCAAGGCGCCTTTAGGGGCTTTCTTT.

The chain links TRBV19 to TRBJ1-5, with no clear D. Deletions cut 4 bases from V and 4 bases from J, with 14 bases between. The CDR3 spans 15 residues. Germline V gene lookup returns CDR1 LNHDA and CDR2 SQIVND (reference sequence). This chain's CDR3 is CASSNPRQPNQPQHF. The CDR3 DNA sequence: TGTGCCAGTAGTAATCCACGTCAGCCGAATCAGCCCCAGCATTTT.

There are a few counts of this clonotype. The chain couples TRBV5-1 to TRBJ2-5; 8 nucleotides match TRBD2. V lost 4 bases and J lost 2; bases outside the gene matches: 7. Germline V gene lookup returns CDR1 SGHRS and CDR2 YFSETQ. The CDR3 is 15 amino acids. DNA for the CDR3: TGCGCCAGCAGCCCTTGGAGCGGGGGACAAGAGACCCAGTACTTC. Translating it yields CASSPWSGGQETQYF.

CDR3 DNA sequence: TGTGCCAGCAGCGGATACAGGGGCTATGGCTACACCTTC. This translates into CASSGYRGYGYTF. This chain links TRBV9 with TRBJ1-2; 7 bases match TRBD1. The CDR3 extends over 13 amino acids. V lost 3 bases to trimming and J lost 4 bases; unmatched junction nucleotides: 3. Germline V gives CDR1 SGDLS, CDR2 YYNGEE.

V usage is TRBV4-2 and J usage is TRBJ1-6; 7 nucleotides match TRBD1. There are 14 residues in the CDR3. Per the germline V gene, CDR1 is LGHNA and CDR2 is YNFKEQ. V trimming: 3 bases; J trimming: 8 bases; junction bases outside the gene matches: 4. The DNA for the CDR3 is TGTGCCAGCAGCCATCCAGGGGGTGATTCACCCCTCCACTTT. Protein product: CASSHPGGDSPLHF.

This clonotype was seen only a few times. The chain has TRBV24-1 and TRBJ2-3; possibly TRBD2 for D (6 bases). CDR1 KGHDR and CDR2 SFDVKD come from the germline V gene. The CDR3 totals 13 residues. Trimming cost V 3 bases and J 6 bases, with 9 bases left between them. The CDR3 here is CATSDASVDTQYF. For the CDR3, the DNA is TGTGCCACCAGTGATGCTAGCGTGGATACGCAGTATTTT.

The chain has TRBV6-7 and TRBJ2-3; D possibly corresponds to TRBD1 (6 bases). TRBV6-7 is filed as an ORF, its function uncertain. V was trimmed by 6 bases and J by 5 bases, leaving 24 bases between them. This CDR3 spans 17 amino acids. The CDR3 protein is CASRKTWDTPVGDTQYF. The CDR3 nucleotides are TGTGCCAGCAGGAAGACCTGGGACACCCCGGTCGGAGATACGCAGTATTTT.

This chain uses TRBV19 with TRBJ2-7; D is unresolved. From germline, CDR1 is LNHDA and CDR2 SQIVND (reference sequence). The CDR3 spans 13 residues. With 5 bases removed from V and 5 bases from J, the gap between germline ends came to 13 bases. CDR3: CASSWTKGNEQYF. The CDR3 nucleotides read TGTGCCAGTAGTTGGACGAAAGGGAACGAGCAGTACTTC.

The chain has TRBV5-1 and TRBJ2-7, with D hard to call. The CDR3 is made up of 13 amino acids. Germline V CDR1 and CDR2: SGHRS, YFSETQ. V shed 6 bases and J shed 9 bases, with 19 bases lying between them. CDR3 loop: CASTDGWLSAQYF. DNA of the CDR3: TGCGCCAGCACAGACGGCTGGCTTTCGGCGCAGTACTTC.

This clonotype was seen ten or more times. V usage is TRBV12-3 or TRBV12-4 and J usage is TRBJ2-7, with 13 bases that match TRBD2. The trim removed 4 bases at V and 2 bases at J, leaving 5 bases unmatched. The CDR3 sequence is 16 residues long. CDR3 loop: CASSWGTSGRAYEQYF. CDR3 nucleotides: TGTGCCAGCAGTTGGGGCACTAGCGGGAGGGCCTACGAGCAGTACTTC.

The V call is TRBV27, the J call TRBJ1-5; D is unclear. V lost 5 bases and J 3 bases, leaving 8 bases between the germline ends. Germline loops: CDR1 MNHEY, CDR2 SMNVEV (reference sequence). The length of the CDR3 is 13 residues. CDR3 in DNA: TGTGCCAGCAGTGCCCAGGTCAATCAGCCCCAGCATTTT. It yields the protein CASSAQVNQPQHF.

CDR3 region: CSVEGGRNQVRREQYF. The CDR3 DNA reads as TGCAGCGTTGAAGGGGGCAGGAATCAAGTTCGACGCGAGCAGTACTTC. V and J are TRBV29-1 and TRBJ2-7; TRBD1 is a possible D gene (5 bases). Germline V gene sequence: CDR1 SQVTM, CDR2 ANQGSEA. This CDR3 comprises 16 residues. Trimming removed 1 base at V and 6 bases at J, with 22 bases between.